The clone carrying this TCR beta chain came up many times. CDR3 of TCR beta was amplified from genomic DNA via a two-round multiplex PCR. Gene-specific TRBV and TRBJ primers were used in PCR round one. TCRdb analysed the multiplex PCR reads with MiXCR anew, one entry per CDR3 protein. The repertoire holds under 50,000 distinct CDR3 sequences, with approximately 24% as singletons. Germline V lookup: CDR1 SEHNR, CDR2 FQNEAQ (reference sequence). V shed 5 bases and J 5 bases; nucleotides not matched to a gene: 9. This CDR3 has 15 residues. The data are from a study of prognosis after radiotherapy for stage I lung cancer.

The sequence derives from a donor aged 50 or older with non-small cell lung cancer. The chain has TRBV7-9 and TRBJ1-5; 7 bases map to TRBD1. Material: PBMCs, obtained before or after stereotactic body radiation therapy (not recorded which). The CDR3 DNA reads as TGTGCCAGCAGCCGGACAGGCGGGATGGATCAGCCCCAGCATTTT. Translating gives CASSRTGGMDQPQHF.